This T cell receptor beta chain came from a study of T-cell reconstitution after alpha-beta-depleted transplantation in children. This clonotype was seen at least ten times. Its specificity is not known. Study conclusions and caveats: The origin of alpha-beta T cells about two months after transplant was reportedly several hundred expanded graft clones. Elevated TCRbeta diversity at day 60 was traced, in some patients, to surviving recipient T cells and thymic progenitors. By one year post-transplant, T-cell counts and diversity largely arose from T cells that were newly produced.

V lost 6 bases to trimming and J lost 0 bases, with 15 bases between them. CDR1 and CDR2 from the germline V gene are MNHEY and SVGAGI. The CDR3 is 16 amino acids. Library preparation (for TCRbeta) was performed with unique molecular identifiers. TCRdb reprocessed the PCR reads with MiXCR, giving one entry per CDR3 protein. The sample lists hundreds of thousands of distinct CDR3 sequences, around 12% occurring once. This TCR was recovered from a girl aged 2-10 years with congenital amegakaryocytic thrombocytopenia, due to receive a stem cell transplant. The V gene is TRBV6-5, the J gene TRBJ1-3, with a weak D call TRBD1 (6 bases). This specimen was PBMCs, taken before TCRalphabeta/CD19-depleted stem cell transplant. Here the CDR3 reads CASSRSPDSSGNTIYF. As DNA, the CDR3 is TGTGCCAGCAGCCGGAGCCCGGACAGCTCTGGAAACACCATATATTTT.